A selection of T cell receptor beta chains follows, all from one sample in a study of T cell changes during pregnancy in multiple sclerosis. Sequenced by immunoSEQ multiplex PCR; TCRdb stores in-frame clones only, minus some. The sample yields some 26,000 clones, around 90% seen once. The source material was CD4+ T cells from peripheral blood mononuclear cells, sampled in the first trimester of pregnancy. These receptors all come from a female donor in good health, enrolled as a control in a pregnancy study. CDR3s include the opening cysteine and the closing phenylalanine or tryptophan. Each record gives: V gene, clone size, D gene, J gene, CDR3 DNA, CDR3 protein. A D gene is named only where the DNA matches it firmly. Size is stated for part of the rows, as once, few or many counts, or as a class when the clone is expanded.

>TRBV5-5|.|.|TRBJ1-2
TGTGCCAGCAGCTTGGGGGGGGAAGGATATGGCTACACCTTC
CASSLGGEGYGYTF
>TRBV30|.|.|TRBJ1-2
TGTGCCTGGAGCGCGGGACTCGTGAACTATGGCTACACCTTC
CAWSAGLVNYGYTF
>TRBV9|once|.|TRBJ2-3
TGTGCCAGCAGCGTCCGCCGGGATTCTCGCACAGATACGCAGTATTTT
CASSVRRDSRTDTQYF
>TRBV7-9|once|.|TRBJ1-5
TGTGCCAGCAGTAGAGGGGGTGAGGGGGGGCAGCCCCAGCATTTT
CASSRGGEGGQPQHF
>TRBV27|.|.|TRBJ2-7
TGTGCCAGCAGTTTAGATCCGACAGTCTACGAGCAGTACTTC
CASSLDPTVYEQYF
>TRBV6-4|.|TRBD1|TRBJ2-3
TGTGCCAGCAGTGGGACAGGGGGCGCAGATACGCAGTATTTT
CASSGTGGADTQYF
>TRBV5-1|.|TRBD2|TRBJ2-2
TGCGCCAGCAGTCGTGATGGGACTAGCGGGAGTGGGGAGCTGTTTTTT
CASSRDGTSGSGELFF
>TRBV25-1|.|.|TRBJ2-2
TGTGCCAGCAGTGACGCCCGACCCCTCGGGATCGGGGAGCTGTTTTTT
CASSDARPLGIGELFF
>TRBV4-3|.|.|TRBJ2-3
TGCGCCAGCAGCCAAGATGAGAGGAGCGATACGCAGTATTTT
CASSQDERSDTQYF
>TRBV2|.|.|TRBJ2-1
TGTGCCAGCAGTGAATTACTTAACAATGAGCAGTTCTTC
CASSELLNNEQFF
>TRBV27|.|.|TRBJ1-2
TGTGCCAGCAGTTCAACTCGTAGGGGCGTCCGGCGCGCTAACTATGGCTACACCTTC
CASSSTRRGVRRANYGYTF
>TRBV28|few|TRBD1|TRBJ1-2
TGTGCCAGCAGTTTAGTAGGGGGCGGTAACTATGGCTACACCTTC
CASSLVGGGNYGYTF
>TRBV7-2|.|.|TRBJ2-1
TGTGCCAGCAGCTTGTTCGGGAGTTCCTACAATGAGCAGTTCTTC
CASSLFGSSYNEQFF
>TRBV6-5|.|TRBD1|TRBJ2-2
TGTGCCAGCATGACAGGGCTCACCGGGGAGCTGTTTTTT
CASMTGLTGELFF
>TRBV5-1|.|.|TRBJ1-2
TGCGCCAGCAGCCTCGCGGAGCTTGGGGGCTACACCTTC
CASSLAELGGYTF
>TRBV25-1|.|TRBD2|TRBJ2-7
TGTGCCAGCAGTGATGGTCCCAGGTCTAGCGGAAACTACGAGCAGTACTTC
CASSDGPRSSGNYEQYF
>TRBV5-5|.|TRBD1|TRBJ1-2
TGTGCCAGCAGCTTGGAGTTAAGTAGGGGACAGATTAACTATGGCTACACCTTC
CASSLELSRGQINYGYTF
>TRBV5-6|.|TRBD1|TRBJ1-1
TGTGCCAGCAGCTTGAGGGGGACAGGGGCCCCTCACTTCTTT
CASSLRGTGAPHFF
>TRBV5-1|.|.|TRBJ2-2
TGCGCCAGCAGCCGAGTCGGGATGAACACCGGGGAGCTGTTTTTT
CASSRVGMNTGELFF
>TRBV18|.|TRBD2|TRBJ2-2
TGTGCCAGCTCCCTGGATAGCGGGGTCACGAACACCGGGGAGCTGTTTTTT
CASSLDSGVTNTGELFF
>TRBV4-3|.|.|TRBJ2-1
TGCGCCAGCAGCCAAGAAGCTAACCGGGACAATGAGCAGTTCTTC
CASSQEANRDNEQFF
>TRBV7-9|.|TRBD2|TRBJ2-7
TGTGCCAGCAGCTTAGGTATAGGGACTAGCGGGTTCTACGAGCAGTACTTC
CASSLGIGTSGFYEQYF
>TRBV2|.|.|TRBJ1-1
TGTGCCAGCAGTGTTGGGGGGGCCCCAGCCAGGACTGAAGCTTTCTTT
CASSVGGAPARTEAFF
>TRBV6-5|.|TRBD1|TRBJ2-5
TGTGCCAGCAGTTACTCGAGGACAGGGGGCGGAGAGACCCAGTACTTC
CASSYSRTGGGETQYF
>TRBV5-4|.|TRBD2|TRBJ2-1
TGTGCCAGCAGCTCTACTAGCGTCCTTGAGCAGTTCTTC
CASSSTSVLEQFF
>TRBV18|.|.|TRBJ2-5
TGTGCCAGCTCATCGAACTACCAAGAGACCCAGTACTTC
CASSSNYQETQYF
>TRBV5-1|few|TRBD1|TRBJ1-1
TGCGCCAGCAGGAGGAATAGACAGGGGGCTGAACCTGAAGCTTTCTTT
CASRRNRQGAEPEAFF
>TRBV27|.|TRBD1|TRBJ1-5
TGTGCCAGCAGGAGGGGGCAGTTTAGCAATCAGCCCCAGCATTTT
CASRRGQFSNQPQHF
>TRBV4-3|few|TRBD1|TRBJ2-2
TGCGCCAGCAGGAGGGACAGGGGAGGGCCTGGGGAGCTGTTTTTT
CASRRDRGGPGELFF
>TRBV7-8|.|.|TRBJ1-1
TGTGCCAGCAGCTCCCCCGCACTGAGCCCTGAAGCTTTCTTT
CASSSPALSPEAFF
>TRBV7-2|.|TRBD2|TRBJ2-3
TGTGCCAGCAGCTCAGGACTAGTCACAGATACGCAGTATTTT
CASSSGLVTDTQYF
>TRBV28|once|TRBD2|TRBJ2-1
TGTGCCAGCCTTACTAGCGGGAGATACAATGAGCAGTTCTTC
CASLTSGRYNEQFF
>TRBV28|.|TRBD2|TRBJ2-7
TGTGCCAGCAGCCGTGGACTAGCGGGCACCTACGAGCAGTACTTC
CASSRGLAGTYEQYF
>TRBV28|once|.|TRBJ2-7
TGTGCCAGCAGGAACGGACACTCCTACGGGCAGTACTTC
CASRNGHSYGQYF
>TRBV11-2|few|.|TRBJ2-7
TGTGCCAGCAGCTTAGTGGTATTGGGCCCCGCCCCCCAGTACTTC
CASSLVVLGPAPQYF
>TRBV6-5|.|.|TRBJ2-6
TGTGCCAGCAGTTACTCCCTCCTCTCCGGGGCCAACGTCCTGACTTTC
CASSYSLLSGANVLTF
>TRBV2|once|.|TRBJ1-1
TGTGCCAGCAGTGGGGCTTGGGCCCGCACTGAAGCTTTCTTT
CASSGAWARTEAFF
>TRBV7-9|.|TRBD1|TRBJ2-7
TGTGCCAGCAGCAGGGTGCCGGGACAGTCCTACGAGCAGTACTTC
CASSRVPGQSYEQYF
>TRBV6-6|.|TRBD2|TRBJ2-7
TGTGCCAGCAGTCCCGGGACTAGGTCCTACGAGCAGTACTTC
CASSPGTRSYEQYF
>TRBV7-8|.|TRBD1|TRBJ2-7
TGTGCCAGCAGCTTAAGGCAGGGGGCGCAATACGAGCAGTACTTC
CASSLRQGAQYEQYF
>TRBV7-9|.|TRBD2|TRBJ2-5
TGTGCCAGCAGCCTCGGAGGACTAGCGGAAGAGACCCAGTACTTC
CASSLGGLAEETQYF
>TRBV30|.|TRBD2|TRBJ2-3
TGTGCCGGAACGAAACATAGCGGGGGGACAGGTGATACGCAGTATTTT
CAGTKHSGGTGDTQYF
>TRBV7-2|once|.|TRBJ2-1
TGTGCCAGCAGCTTAGAGTTTCAGGGGTACAATGAGCAGTTCTTC
CASSLEFQGYNEQFF